This entry concerns a single T cell receptor (beta chain). Its cognate antigen is unknown. Unique molecular identifiers were attached to individual cDNA molecules within the library. TCRdb recomputed calls from the RACE reads with MiXCR, one row per CDR3 protein. The table shows tens of thousands of distinct CDR3 sequences, with over 10% occurring only once. The sample belongs to a study of human T cells and chemical hapten exposure. Time point defined: patch test 3, about 24 weeks after DPC sensitization. The treatment is: therapeutic diphenylcyclopropenone sensitization with weekly scalp DPC. General study results and limits: TCRs exceeding a frequency of 1 in 1000 stayed unchanged under DPC sensitization. Every donor had alopecia, and their immune response may therefore differ from healthy people's.

This sequence was found in a woman in her forties or fifties with alopecia areata. Some clones in this sample may be carry-over from other donors' samples. The sample consisted of whole blood, taken in connection with sensitization to the hapten diphenylcyclopropenone (DPC).

This chain's CDR3 is CASSSTRDRVPNEQFF. For the CDR3, the DNA is TGCGCCAGCAGCTCGACACGGGACAGGGTTCCCAATGAGCAGTTCTTC. The chain links TRBV5-1 to TRBJ2-1; 9 bases are a match to TRBD1. The CDR3 length is 16 residues. Looked up from germline, CDR1 is SGHRS and CDR2 is YFSETQ. V shed 3 bases, J shed 6 bases, and the junction held 10 bases outside the gene matches.